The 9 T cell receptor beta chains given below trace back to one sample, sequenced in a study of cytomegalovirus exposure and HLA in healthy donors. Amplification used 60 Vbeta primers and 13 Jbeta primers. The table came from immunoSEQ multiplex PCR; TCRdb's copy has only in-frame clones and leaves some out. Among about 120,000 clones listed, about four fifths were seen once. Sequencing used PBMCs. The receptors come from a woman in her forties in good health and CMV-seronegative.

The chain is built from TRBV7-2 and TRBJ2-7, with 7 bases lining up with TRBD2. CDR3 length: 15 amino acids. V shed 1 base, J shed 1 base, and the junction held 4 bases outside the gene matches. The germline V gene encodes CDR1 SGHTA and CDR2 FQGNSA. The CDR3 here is CASSLEAGLSYEQYF. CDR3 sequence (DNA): TGTGCCAGCAGCTTAGAAGCGGGACTTTCCTACGAGCAGTACTTC.

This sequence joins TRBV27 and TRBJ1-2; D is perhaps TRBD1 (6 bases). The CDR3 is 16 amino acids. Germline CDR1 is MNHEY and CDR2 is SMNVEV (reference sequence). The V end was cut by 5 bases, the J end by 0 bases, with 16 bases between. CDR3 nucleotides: TGTGCCAGCAGTAGAAAAGGGACATCCGCTAACTATGGCTACACCTTC. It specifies CASSRKGTSANYGYTF.

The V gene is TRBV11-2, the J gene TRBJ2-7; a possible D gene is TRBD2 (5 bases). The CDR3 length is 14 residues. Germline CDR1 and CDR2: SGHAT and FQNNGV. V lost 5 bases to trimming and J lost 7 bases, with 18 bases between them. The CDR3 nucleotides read TGTGCCAGCAGCCCCACGTTGGCCCGGGGTGAGCAGTACTTC. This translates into CASSPTLARGEQYF.

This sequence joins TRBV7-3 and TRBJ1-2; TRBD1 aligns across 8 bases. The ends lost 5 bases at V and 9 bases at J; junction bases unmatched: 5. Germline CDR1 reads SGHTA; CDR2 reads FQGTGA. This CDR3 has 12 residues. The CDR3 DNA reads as TGTGCCAGCAGCGAGGGACAGGCTAGCTACACCTTC. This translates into CASSEGQASYTF.

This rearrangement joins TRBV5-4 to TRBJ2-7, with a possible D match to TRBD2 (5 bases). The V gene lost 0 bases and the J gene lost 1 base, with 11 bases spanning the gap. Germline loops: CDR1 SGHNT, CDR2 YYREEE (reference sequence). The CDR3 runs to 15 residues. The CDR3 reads CASSLASEGSYEQYF. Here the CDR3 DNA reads TGTGCCAGCAGCTTGGCGTCCGAGGGTTCCTACGAGCAGTACTTC.

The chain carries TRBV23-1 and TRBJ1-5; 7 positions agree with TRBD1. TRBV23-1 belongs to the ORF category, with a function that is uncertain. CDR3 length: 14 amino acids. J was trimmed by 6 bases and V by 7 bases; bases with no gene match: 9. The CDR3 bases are TGCGCCAGCACGGGTAGGACAGGCTTTCAGCCCCAGCATTTT. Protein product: CASTGRTGFQPQHF.

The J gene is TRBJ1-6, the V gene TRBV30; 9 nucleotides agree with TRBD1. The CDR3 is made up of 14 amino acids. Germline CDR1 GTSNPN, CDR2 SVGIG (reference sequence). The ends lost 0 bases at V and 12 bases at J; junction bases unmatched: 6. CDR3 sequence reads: CAWSVSQGALPLHF. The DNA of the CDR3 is TGTGCCTGGAGTGTTTCACAGGGGGCTTTACCCCTCCACTTT.

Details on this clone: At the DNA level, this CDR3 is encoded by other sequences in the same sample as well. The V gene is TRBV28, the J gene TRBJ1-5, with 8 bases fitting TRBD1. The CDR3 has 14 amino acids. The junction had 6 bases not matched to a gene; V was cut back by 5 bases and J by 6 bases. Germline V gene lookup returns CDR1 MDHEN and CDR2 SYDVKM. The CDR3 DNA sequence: TGTGCCAGCAGTAAACGACAGGGGAGTCAGCCCCAGCATTTT. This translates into CASSKRQGSQPQHF.

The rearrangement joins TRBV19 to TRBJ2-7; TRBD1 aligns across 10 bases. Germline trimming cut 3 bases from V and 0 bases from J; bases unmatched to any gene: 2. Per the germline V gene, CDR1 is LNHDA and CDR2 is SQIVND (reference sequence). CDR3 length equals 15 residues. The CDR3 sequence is CASSIGTGASYEQYF. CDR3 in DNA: TGTGCCAGTAGTATTGGGACAGGGGCCTCCTACGAGCAGTACTTC.